The present T cell receptor beta chain was sequenced within a study of control samples from healthy donors and cancer patients. Assay: immunoSEQ multiplex PCR; the TCRdb copy retains only in-frame clones and omits some. Among some 200,000 clones listed, 91% were seen once. The CDR3 is 15 residues long. The germline CDR1 and CDR2 sequences are SGDLS and YYNGEE. V dropped 0 bases and J dropped 3 bases, with 11 bases sitting between them. The rearrangement uses TRBV9 and TRBJ2-3; D is ambiguous. Input material: blood. The clonotype originates from a woman in her twenties or thirties in good health. The CDR3 region is CASSVAVDSTDTQYF. The DNA of the CDR3 is TGTGCCAGCAGCGTAGCTGTCGACTCGACAGATACGCAGTATTTT.